A selection of T cell receptor beta chains follows, all from one sample in a study of blood T cells in healthy people across ages. TCRdb re-called the 5' RACE reads through MiXCR, storing one row per CDR3 protein. The table includes about 2 million distinct CDR3 sequences, around 48% detected once. The sample taken for sequencing was blood. Every receptor here comes from a middle-aged woman in good health. Each CDR3 is given with its conserved first and last residue. A D gene is named only where the DNA matches it firmly. Size values are once, few and many counts, or a class for expanded clones, and some rows have none.

D: .; J: TRBJ2-3; V: TRBV18; size: .; DNA: TGTGCCAGCTCACCGATCCCCCCGTACTCCTCTAGCACAGATACGCAGTATTTT; CDR3: CASSPIPPYSSSTDTQYF
D: TRBD2; J: TRBJ2-4; V: TRBV13; size: .; DNA: TGTGCCAGCAGCTCCGAGGGACTAAACAAAAACATTCAGTACTTC; CDR3: CASSSEGLNKNIQYF
D: TRBD2; J: TRBJ2-3; V: TRBV7-2; size: .; DNA: TGTGCCAGCAGCCAGTCGGGACTAGCGGGGGGGCCACTTCAGGCAGATACGCAGTATTTT; CDR3: CASSQSGLAGGPLQADTQYF
D: .; J: TRBJ1-6; V: TRBV20-1; size: few; DNA: TGCAGTGCTAGAGATGAGACAGCAAGCTCCTATAATTCACCCCTCCACTTT; CDR3: CSARDETASSYNSPLHF
D: TRBD1; J: TRBJ1-2; V: TRBV20-1; size: .; DNA: TGCAGTACGATCCAGGACAGGGCGTCGAACGGCTACACCTTC; CDR3: CSTIQDRASNGYTF
D: TRBD1; J: TRBJ2-7; V: TRBV20-1; size: .; DNA: TGCAGTGCCGACAGGGGGCACGAGCAGTACTTC; CDR3: CSADRGHEQYF
D: .; J: TRBJ2-3; V: TRBV20-1; size: .; DNA: TGCAGTGCTGGGGACGATGTTGGGGGCACAGATACGCAGTATTTT; CDR3: CSAGDDVGGTDTQYF
D: .; J: TRBJ2-1; V: TRBV5-1; size: .; DNA: TGCGCCAGCAGCTTGGCCCAGGTGGTTAATGAGCAGTTCTTC; CDR3: CASSLAQVVNEQFF
D: .; J: TRBJ2-2; V: TRBV4-2; size: .; DNA: TGTGCCAGCAGCCAAGATCTAACGCCCGGCCGGGAGCTGTTTTTT; CDR3: CASSQDLTPGRELFF
D: TRBD1; J: TRBJ1-2; V: TRBV7-2; size: .; DNA: TGTGCCAGCAGCTTAGCGCTTGCAGGGGGTGGTGGCTACACCTTC; CDR3: CASSLALAGGGGYTF
D: .; J: TRBJ2-1; V: TRBV20-1; size: .; DNA: TGCAGTGCTAGCGCTCGAAGGATCTCCTACAATGAGCAGTTCTTC; CDR3: CSASARRISYNEQFF
D: .; J: TRBJ2-7; V: TRBV28; size: few; DNA: TGTGCCAGCAGTTTAGGTGGCACCAAGAACTCCTACGAGCAGTACTTC; CDR3: CASSLGGTKNSYEQYF
D: .; J: TRBJ2-3; V: TRBV7-9; size: .; DNA: TGTGCCAGCAGCCCCTTTGGGGAAGGTGTAGATACGCAGTATTTT; CDR3: CASSPFGEGVDTQYF
D: TRBD2; J: TRBJ2-7; V: TRBV3-1; size: .; DNA: TGTGCCAGCAGCTACGAGCGGGGGGCGTCCTACGAGCAGTACTTC; CDR3: CASSYERGASYEQYF
D: .; J: TRBJ2-1; V: TRBV20-1; size: .; DNA: TGCAGTGCTAGTATTGCGGCCCTATCACCTAATGAGCAGTTCTTC; CDR3: CSASIAALSPNEQFF
D: TRBD2; J: TRBJ2-5; V: TRBV3-1; size: .; DNA: TGTGCCAGCAGTCGTACGGGGGGCCAGTACTTC; CDR3: CASSRTGGQYF
D: TRBD2; J: TRBJ2-1; V: TRBV6-5; size: few; DNA: TGTGCCAGCAGTTACGCCCTAGCGGCTTACAATGAGCAGTTCTTC; CDR3: CASSYALAAYNEQFF
D: .; J: TRBJ1-2; V: TRBV7-3; size: .; DNA: TGTGCCAGCAGCTTAACGGGCTCGTCGGGGGGCTATGGCTACACCTTC; CDR3: CASSLTGSSGGYGYTF
D: .; J: TRBJ2-3; V: TRBV6-1; size: .; DNA: TGTGCCAGCAGTGAACCGCATCTTGAGTATTTT; CDR3: CASSEPHLEYF
D: .; J: TRBJ2-5; V: TRBV12-3/TRBV12-4; size: .; DNA: TGTGCCAGCACCCTGACTAGAGATGAGCAGTACTTC; CDR3: CASTLTRDEQYF
D: .; J: TRBJ1-2; V: TRBV6-5; size: .; DNA: TGTGCCAGCAGTTACTTAGAGGGGGGGGGAAACTATGGCTACACCTTC; CDR3: CASSYLEGGGNYGYTF
D: TRBD2; J: TRBJ2-7; V: TRBV20-1; size: few; DNA: TGCAGTCTGGTCGGGAGGGAAATATCCTACGAGCAGTACTTC; CDR3: CSLVGREISYEQYF
D: .; J: TRBJ1-2; V: TRBV12-3/TRBV12-4; size: .; DNA: TGTGCCAGCAGTCCCGGACTCCCAGGCTACACCTTC; CDR3: CASSPGLPGYTF
D: .; J: TRBJ2-6; V: TRBV6-1; size: many; DNA: TGTGCCAGCAGTGATACAGGGTCTGGGGCCAACGTCCTGACTTTC; CDR3: CASSDTGSGANVLTF
D: .; J: TRBJ2-1; V: TRBV5-1; size: .; DNA: TGCGCCAGCACCTTAACAGGGAGGGGGCCCAATGAGCAGTTCTTC; CDR3: CASTLTGRGPNEQFF
D: TRBD2; J: TRBJ2-3; V: TRBV20-1; size: .; DNA: TGCAGCTTCGAAGGGGGGGGGACTAGCGGGTTAGGAAGCACAGATACGCAGTATTTT; CDR3: CSFEGGGTSGLGSTDTQYF
D: .; J: TRBJ2-1; V: TRBV25-1; size: few; DNA: TGTGCCAGCAGTGGGGACACAGGATTTTTAGAGTTCTTC; CDR3: CASSGDTGFLEFF
D: TRBD2; J: TRBJ2-5; V: TRBV7-9; size: few; DNA: TGTGCCAGCAGCCCGCGACTAGCGGATATCGGCGCCCACCAAGAGACCCAGTACTTC; CDR3: CASSPRLADIGAHQETQYF
D: TRBD1; J: TRBJ2-1; V: TRBV7-3; size: few; DNA: TGTGCCAGCAGCGGACCAGACAGGGGGGAGCCGTACAATGAGCAGTTCTTC; CDR3: CASSGPDRGEPYNEQFF
D: TRBD1; J: TRBJ2-1; V: TRBV6-5; size: few; DNA: TGTGCCAGCGGAGGACAGGGGGTCTACAATGAGCAGTTCTTC; CDR3: CASGGQGVYNEQFF
D: .; J: TRBJ1-5; V: TRBV7-2; size: .; DNA: TGTGCCAGTCAGGCGGGCAGATATGGCAATCAGCCCCAGCATTTT; CDR3: CASQAGRYGNQPQHF
D: .; J: TRBJ1-2; V: TRBV6-6; size: .; DNA: TGTGCCAGCAGTTACAACAATGCTAACTATGGCTACACCTTC; CDR3: CASSYNNANYGYTF
D: TRBD1; J: TRBJ2-7; V: TRBV6-6; size: .; DNA: TGTGCCAGCAGCCAAGGGGGCGACGTTTTCTACGAGCAGTACTTC; CDR3: CASSQGGDVFYEQYF
D: .; J: TRBJ1-6; V: TRBV5-1; size: few; DNA: TGCGCCAGCAGCTTGTGGCAGGGCCAATACGATAATTCACCCCTCCACTTT; CDR3: CASSLWQGQYDNSPLHF
D: .; J: TRBJ1-1; V: TRBV4-3; size: .; DNA: TGCGCCAGCAGCCAAGATGGCAAGGGGAATAGAGCTTTCTTT; CDR3: CASSQDGKGNRAFF
D: TRBD2; J: TRBJ2-5; V: TRBV7-9; size: .; DNA: TGTGCCAGCAGCCTCGCGGTGGGGGGGACGGAGACCCAGTACTTC; CDR3: CASSLAVGGTETQYF
D: .; J: TRBJ1-1; V: TRBV20-1; size: .; DNA: TGCAGTGCCAGGTTAGGTGTCACTGAAGCTTTCTTT; CDR3: CSARLGVTEAFF
D: TRBD2; J: TRBJ2-1; V: TRBV3-1; size: .; DNA: TGTGCCAGCAGCCAGGGACTAGCGGGGGTTGAGCAGTTCTTC; CDR3: CASSQGLAGVEQFF
D: .; J: TRBJ2-3; V: TRBV2; size: .; DNA: TGTGCCAGCAGTGAATTCCCGGGAGATAGCACAGATACGCAGTATTTT; CDR3: CASSEFPGDSTDTQYF
D: .; J: TRBJ2-6; V: TRBV5-6; size: .; DNA: TGTGCCAGCAGCTTGGGGGGCACACTCTCTGGGGCCAACGTCCTGACTTTC; CDR3: CASSLGGTLSGANVLTF
D: .; J: TRBJ1-1; V: TRBV4-3; size: few; DNA: TGCGCCAGCAGCCAAGTCGTGTCAGGCAACACTGAAGCTTTCTTT; CDR3: CASSQVVSGNTEAFF
D: .; J: TRBJ1-2; V: TRBV28; size: .; DNA: TGTGCCAGCAGACAGGGATCCAAGGGCTACACCTTC; CDR3: CASRQGSKGYTF
D: .; J: TRBJ1-5; V: TRBV6-2/TRBV6-3; size: .; DNA: TGTGCCAGCAGTTACTCGAGGAGAGACCGGGACATTAACTATAGCAATCAGCCCCAGCATTTT; CDR3: CASSYSRRDRDINYSNQPQHF
D: .; J: TRBJ1-2; V: TRBV6-1; size: .; DNA: TGTGCCAGCACTAGAAATCTAGGGGCTAAGGACCGGGACTATGGCTACACCTTC; CDR3: CASTRNLGAKDRDYGYTF